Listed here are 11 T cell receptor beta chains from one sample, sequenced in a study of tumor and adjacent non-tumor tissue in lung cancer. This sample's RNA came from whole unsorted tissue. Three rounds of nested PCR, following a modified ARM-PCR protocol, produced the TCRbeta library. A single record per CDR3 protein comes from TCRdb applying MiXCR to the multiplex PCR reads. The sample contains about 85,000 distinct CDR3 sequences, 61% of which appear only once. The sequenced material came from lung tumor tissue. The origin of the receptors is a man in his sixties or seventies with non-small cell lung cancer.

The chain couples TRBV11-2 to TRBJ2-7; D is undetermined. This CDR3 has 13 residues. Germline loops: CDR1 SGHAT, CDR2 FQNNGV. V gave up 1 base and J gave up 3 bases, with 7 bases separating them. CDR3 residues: CASSLATGYEQYF. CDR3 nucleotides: TGTGCCAGCAGCTTAGCGACCGGCTACGAGCAGTACTTC.

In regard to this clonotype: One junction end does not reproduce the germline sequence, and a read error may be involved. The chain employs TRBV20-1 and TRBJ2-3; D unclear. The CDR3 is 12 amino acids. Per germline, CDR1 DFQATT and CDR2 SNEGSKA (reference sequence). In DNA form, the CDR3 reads TGCAGTGTTAGATCGTCGACAAATACGCAGTATTTT. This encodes CSVRSSTNTQYF.

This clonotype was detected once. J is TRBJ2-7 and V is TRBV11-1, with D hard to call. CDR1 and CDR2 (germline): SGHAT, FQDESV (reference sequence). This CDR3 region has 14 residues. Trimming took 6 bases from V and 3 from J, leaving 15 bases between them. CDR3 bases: TGTGCCAGCAGTGATCTAGTGGTTGGCTACGAGCAGTACTTC. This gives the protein CASSDLVVGYEQYF.

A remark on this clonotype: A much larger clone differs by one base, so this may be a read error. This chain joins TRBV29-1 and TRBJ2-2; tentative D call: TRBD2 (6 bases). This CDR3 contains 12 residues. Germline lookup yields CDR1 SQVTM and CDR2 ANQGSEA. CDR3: CSALRGQRELLF. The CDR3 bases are TGCAGCGCTCTCCGGGGCCAACGGGAGCTGCTTTTT.

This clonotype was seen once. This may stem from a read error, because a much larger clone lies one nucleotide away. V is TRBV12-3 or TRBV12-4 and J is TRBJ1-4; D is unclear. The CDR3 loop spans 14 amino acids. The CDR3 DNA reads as TGTGTCAGCAGTTTATTTGCAACTAATGAAAAACTGTTTTTT. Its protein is CVSSLFATNEKLFF.

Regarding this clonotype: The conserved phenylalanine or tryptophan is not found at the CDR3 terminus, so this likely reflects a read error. For the CDR3, the DNA is TGCGCCAGCAGTAGCCTGATTCGGACGACTGAAGCTTTCTTA. This codes for CASSSLIRTTEAFL. V and J are TRBV6-5 and TRBJ1-1; D unresolved. Germline V gene lookup returns CDR1 MNHEY and CDR2 SVGAGI. The CDR3 is made up of 14 amino acids.

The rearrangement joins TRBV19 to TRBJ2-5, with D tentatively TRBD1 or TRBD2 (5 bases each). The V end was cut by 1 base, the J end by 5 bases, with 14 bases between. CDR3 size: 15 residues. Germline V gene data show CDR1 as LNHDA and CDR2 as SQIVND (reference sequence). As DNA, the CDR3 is TGTGCCAGTAGTATAGTGGGGACCAGTCGGGAGACCCAGTACTTC. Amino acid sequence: CASSIVGTSRETQYF. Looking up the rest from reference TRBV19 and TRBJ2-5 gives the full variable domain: DGGITQSPKYLFRKEGQNVTLSCEQNLNHDAMYWYRQDPGQGLRLIYYSQIVNDFQKGDIAEGYSVSREKKESFPLTVTSAQKNPTAFYLCASSIVGTSRETQYFGPGTRLLVL.

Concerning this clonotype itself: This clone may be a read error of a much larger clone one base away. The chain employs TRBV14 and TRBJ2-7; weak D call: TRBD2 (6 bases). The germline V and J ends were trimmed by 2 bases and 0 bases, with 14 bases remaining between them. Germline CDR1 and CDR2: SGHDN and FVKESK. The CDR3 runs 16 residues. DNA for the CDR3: TGTGCCAGCAGCCAATGGAATAGCGGTACCTCCTACGAGCAGTACTTC. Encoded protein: CASSQWNSGTSYEQYF.

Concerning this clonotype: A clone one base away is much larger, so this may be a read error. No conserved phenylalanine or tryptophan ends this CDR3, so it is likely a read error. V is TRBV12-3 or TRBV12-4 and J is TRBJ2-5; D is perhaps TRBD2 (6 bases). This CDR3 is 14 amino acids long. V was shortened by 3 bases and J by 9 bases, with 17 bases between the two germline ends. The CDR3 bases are TGTGCCAGCAGTTTCCGGGGAGGCCAAGGAGCCCAGTACTTG. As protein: CASSFRGGQGAQYL.

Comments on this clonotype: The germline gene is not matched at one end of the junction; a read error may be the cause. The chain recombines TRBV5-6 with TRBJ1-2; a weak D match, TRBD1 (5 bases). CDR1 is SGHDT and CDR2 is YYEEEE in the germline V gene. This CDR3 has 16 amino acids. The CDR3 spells CANSFGTGVQSGGYTF. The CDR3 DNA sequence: TGTGCCAACAGCTTCGGGACGGGGGTCCAATCGGGGGGCTACACCTTC.

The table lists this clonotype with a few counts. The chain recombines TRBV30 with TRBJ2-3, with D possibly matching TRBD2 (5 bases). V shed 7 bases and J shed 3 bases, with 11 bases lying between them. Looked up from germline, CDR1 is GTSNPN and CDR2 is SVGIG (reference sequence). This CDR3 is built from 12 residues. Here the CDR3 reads CALRENTDTQYF. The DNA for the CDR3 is TGTGCCTTGAGGGAAAATACAGATACGCAGTATTTT.